This record covers a single T cell receptor (beta chain). Its antigen is not yet known. No much larger clone exists at a distance of one base, and base qualities are not known. The data stem from a study of T cells in localized non-small cell lung cancer (dated by TCRdb to 2018 to 2021). Describing the broader study: The study examined T cell repertoires in approximately 240 patients with early-stage NSCLC and compared tumors with uninvolved tumor-adjacent lungs. A mean age of around 66 years was recorded for the NSCLC patients, of whom roughly 130 were male and about 100 were female. All 250 or so NSCLC patients in the cohort were treatment-naive and had localized lung tumors that were resected.

The immunoSEQ Assay was used to sequence TCR beta CDR3 regions from DNA. As for the original processing: T cell density was computed as TCR beta template counts normalized to usable DNA estimated by amplifying housekeeping genes. The preseqR package was used to estimate richness by extrapolating to 400,000 templates for PBMC samples and to 120,000 templates for tissue samples. Clonality was defined by subtracting Pielou's evenness from one. Differential abundance testing on productive amino-acid clonotypes, with a minimum total count of 5 and an alpha of 0.1, was used to identify tissue-enriched TCRs. The Jaccard Index and the Morisita Overlap Index were used to measure repertoire overlap between compartments. TCR beta CDR3s were clustered by GLIPH together with public tetramer-defined viral CDR3s, and at least three viral sequences plus V-gene enrichment were required for viral motifs. The table comes from immuneACCESS by way of TCRdb, which keeps in-frame sequences with V and J called. Part of the clones is missing from these tables; in studies checked, under half for an unresolved V gene and the rest for unknown reasons. V and J calls and clone size are copied from that table; D and trimming were computed from the DNA. The table for this sample lists 50,000 to 60,000 clones; around 90% of them were counted only once. The ten largest clones capture about 15% of the sample.

At diagnosis, tumor, uninvolved tumor-adjacent lung and peripheral blood were collected and then preserved as a mix of FFPE and fresh-frozen material. For TCR repertoire profiling, blood samples were analyzed in the form of peripheral blood mononuclear cells. The investigation overall reported the following: Uninvolved tumor-adjacent lung showed the highest T cell clonality, higher than tumor, which suggests more focused antigenic responses in the uninvolved tumor-adjacent lung. Since the design was exploratory, TCR variables were selected using unadjusted p-values with no false-discovery rate correction. Longer overall survival was associated with higher T cell density in blood, whereas shorter survival was associated with higher clonality in adjacent lung. Because multi-region sequencing of the tumors was not done, intratumor heterogeneity could not be ruled out. A median of about 55 of the top 100 tumor clones were detected in paired uninvolved adjacent lung, and 25 to 35 of these tumor clones were also found among the top 100 clones of the paired uninvolved adjacent lung.

This sample comprised PBMCs, obtained before any cancer treatment. The sequence was obtained from a female donor with stage II lung adenocarcinoma.

The CDR3 sequence is CAWSHGQGSYGYTF. The DNA reads TGTGCCTGGAGTCACGGACAGGGAAGCTATGGCTACACCTTC. The sequence joins TRBV30 to TRBJ1-2; 8 middle bases align to TRBD1. Germline trimming amounts to 2 bases on V and 4 bases on J, with 6 as the count of junction bases outside the gene matches. From the cysteine up to the phenylalanine, the CDR3 has a length of 14 residues. Only CDR3 DNA is held: 42 bases, read in frame from base 1. Looking up the germline V gene (reference sequence) yields CDR1 GTSNPN and CDR2 SVGIG.